What follows are 32 T cell receptor beta chains derived from one specimen sequenced in a study of Tregs in tolerant kidney transplant recipients. Profiled with immunoSEQ multiplex PCR; TCRdb holds only in-frame clones, not every one. The data contain 40,000 to 50,000 clones, roughly nine tenths of them seen just once; the ten biggest clones take up 15% to 19%. Related graft donors supplied nonmyeloablative bone marrow transplants, and mixed chimerism was transient. Specimen: CD8+ T cells from blood (PBMCs), collected 12 months after the transplant. All receptors come from a human patient who received a combined kidney and bone marrow transplant. The graft donor may account for some of the T cells.

By frequency in the sample, this clone is medium-sized (0.01 to 0.1%). The chain recombines TRBV5-6 with TRBJ2-7; TRBD2 matches 9 bases. Losses at the gene ends were 3 bases for V and 0 bases for J; bases not matched to a gene: 7. The germline V gene encodes CDR1 SGHDT and CDR2 YYEEEE. This CDR3 region has 16 residues. The CDR3 loop reads CASSWELAGSSYEQYF. The CDR3 DNA sequence: TGTGCCAGCAGCTGGGAGCTAGCGGGAAGCTCCTACGAGCAGTACTTC.

The chain employs TRBV7-9 and TRBJ1-4, with D hard to call. Germline assignment: CDR1 SEHNR and CDR2 FQNEAQ (reference sequence). V lost 4 bases, J lost 8 bases, and 11 bases lay in between. This CDR3 contains 13 residues. As DNA, the CDR3 is TGTGCCAGCAGCTGGGGAGGGATGGAAAAACTGTTTTTT. Its protein is CASSWGGMEKLFF.

The chain employs TRBV5-1 and TRBJ1-1; 7 bases agree with TRBD1. CDR1 is SGHRS and CDR2 is YFSETQ in the germline V gene. The ends lost 0 bases at V and 4 bases at J; junction bases unmatched: 0. This CDR3 contains 13 residues. The CDR3 spells CASSLDRGTEAFF. The CDR3 coding sequence is TGCGCCAGCAGCTTGGACAGGGGCACTGAAGCTTTCTTT.

In this sample, this clone turned up once. J is TRBJ2-3 and V is TRBV28, with 11 bases that match TRBD2. The V and J ends lost 6 bases and 3 bases, in that order; junction bases with no gene match: 5. Germline V gives CDR1 MDHEN, CDR2 SYDVKM. The CDR3 spans 15 residues. CDR3 nucleotides: TGTGCCAGCAGGACACTAGCGGGGGATACAGATACGCAGTATTTT. This codes for CASRTLAGDTDTQYF.

The chain carries TRBV5-6 and TRBJ1-2, with D hard to call. V dropped 2 bases and J dropped 5 bases, with 13 bases sitting between them. The length of the CDR3 is 14 residues. In germline, CDR1 is SGHDT, CDR2 YYEEEE. The CDR3 reads CASSFQAPTYGYTF. CDR3 DNA: TGTGCCAGCAGCTTTCAGGCACCTACTTATGGCTACACCTTC.

The V call is TRBV19, the J call TRBJ2-7, with 14 nucleotides matching TRBD2. The V and J ends lost 4 bases and 0 bases, in that order; junction bases with no gene match: 8. CDR3 length: 18 residues. CDR1 is LNHDA and CDR2 is SQIVND in the germline V gene (reference sequence). The CDR3 spells CASSTLPGLAGASYEQYF. DNA of the CDR3: TGTGCCAGTAGTACGTTACCGGGACTAGCGGGGGCCTCCTACGAGCAGTACTTC.

The rearrangement links TRBV13 to TRBJ2-7, with 11 positions matching TRBD2. Germline lookup yields CDR1 PRHDT and CDR2 FYEKMQ (reference sequence). The CDR3 covers 14 residues. V trimming: 3 bases; J trimming: 5 bases; junction bases outside the gene matches: 3. CDR3 sequence reads: CASSFLAGGHEQYF. The CDR3 DNA is TGTGCCAGCAGCTTCCTAGCGGGAGGCCACGAGCAGTACTTC.

V usage is TRBV7-5 and J usage is TRBJ2-1; no DNA check was done on the table's D call, TRBD2. TRBV7-5 is recorded as a pseudogene. CDR3 size: 18 residues. CDR3 in amino acids: CVRSKSHRTSGVNNEQFF. The CDR3, as DNA: TGTGTCAGAAGCAAATCCCATCGGACTAGCGGCGTAAACAATGAGCAGTTCTTC.

The V gene is TRBV7-2, the J gene TRBJ2-3; TRBD1 matches at 7 bases. The length of the CDR3 is 13 residues. The ends lost 6 bases at V and 3 bases at J; junction bases unmatched: 3. CDR1 and CDR2 from the germline V gene are SGHTA and FQGNSA. CDR3 protein: CASSSTGTDTQYF. In nucleotides, the CDR3 is TGTGCCAGCAGTTCGACAGGGACAGATACGCAGTATTTT.

This clone was observed a handful of times. One junction end does not reproduce the germline sequence, and a read error may be involved. The sample carries other DNA sequences with the same CDR3. The rearrangement joins TRBV5-4 to TRBJ1-6; D is possibly TRBD1 (6 bases). This CDR3 spans 14 amino acids. CDR1 SGHNT and CDR2 YYREEE come from the germline V gene (reference sequence). The CDR3 loop is CASSPWTENSPLHF. CDR3 nucleotide sequence: TGTGCCAGCAGCCCGTGGACAGAAAATTCCCCCCTCCACTTT.

The rearrangement joins TRBV11-3 to TRBJ2-1; 7 bases agree with TRBD2. The trim removed 3 bases at V and 8 bases at J, leaving 13 bases unmatched. The CDR3 is 16 residues long. Germline V gene data show CDR1 as SGHNT and CDR2 as YENEEA. The CDR3: CASSLGSSGITDEQFF. The CDR3 DNA sequence: TGTGCCAGCAGCTTGGGTTCGAGCGGGATAACAGATGAGCAGTTCTTC.

V usage is TRBV30 and J usage is TRBJ2-3, with 8 bases aligning to TRBD1. CDR1 and CDR2 (germline): GTSNPN, SVGIG (reference sequence). J lost 0 bases, V lost 0 bases, and 2 bases had no gene match. The CDR3 sequence is 15 residues long. The CDR3 sequence: CAWSVGTGSTDTQYF. In DNA, the CDR3 is TGTGCCTGGAGTGTGGGGACAGGAAGCACAGATACGCAGTATTTT. Using reference TRBV30 and TRBJ2-3 for the parts outside the CDR3, the full variable domain is SQTIHQWPATLVQPVGSPLSLECTVEGTSNPNLYWYRQAAGRGLQLLFYSVGIGQISSEVPQNLSASRPQDRQFILSSKKLLLSDSGFYLCAWSVGTGSTDTQYFGPGTRLTVL.

This clone has only one observation. The chain employs TRBV5-4 and TRBJ2-7; 9 nucleotides line up with TRBD1. The CDR3 sequence is 13 residues long. Germline V gene data show CDR1 as SGHNT and CDR2 as YYREEE (reference sequence). Unmatched junction bases numbered 1, after V lost 3 bases and J lost 3 bases. The CDR3 sequence is CASSWGQGYEQYF. DNA for the CDR3: TGTGCCAGCAGCTGGGGACAGGGCTACGAGCAGTACTTC.

This chain connects TRBV27 to TRBJ1-3; no reliable D call. This CDR3 has 13 residues. Germline V gene lookup returns CDR1 MNHEY and CDR2 SMNVEV (reference sequence). The V gene lost 5 bases and the J gene lost 0 bases, with 5 bases spanning the gap. CDR3 sequence: CASSLSSGNTIYF. The DNA of the CDR3 is TGTGCCAGCAGTCTCAGCTCTGGAAACACCATATATTTT.

V usage is TRBV7-4 and J usage is TRBJ2-3; 7 nucleotides align to TRBD2. The CDR3 has 14 amino acids. The germline gives CDR1 SGHVT, CDR2 SQSDAQ. Trimming cost V 3 bases and J 2 bases; bases outside gene matches: 2. The CDR3 DNA reads as TGTGCCAGCAGCTTGGGGGGGGACACAGATACGCAGTATTTT. As protein: CASSLGGDTDTQYF.

This clone was found many times. J is TRBJ2-2 and V is TRBV11-2; D unresolved. V lost 1 base to trimming and J lost 6 bases, with 9 bases between them. From germline, CDR1 is SGHAT and CDR2 FQNNGV. CDR3 length equals 14 residues. The CDR3: CASSLAIEAGELFF. DNA for the CDR3: TGTGCCAGCAGCTTAGCAATTGAGGCCGGGGAGCTGTTTTTT.

CDR3 coding DNA: TGTGCTAGTGGTTTGGTACTCCGTCCTTTAACCGGGGAGCTGTTTTTT. It translates to CASGLVLRPLTGELFF. The rearrangement links TRBV12-5 to TRBJ2-2; D gene uncertain. V dropped 0 bases and J dropped 5 bases, with 13 bases sitting between them. The germline V gene encodes CDR1 LGHNT and CDR2 FRNRAP. The CDR3 has 16 residues.

The V call is TRBV6-4, the J call TRBJ2-1; 8 bases agree with TRBD2. Unmatched junction bases numbered 11, after V lost 8 bases and J lost 5 bases. Germline lookup yields CDR1 MRHNA and CDR2 SNTAGT. This CDR3 contains 15 residues. CDR3 protein: CASLPAERENNEQFF. In nucleotides, the CDR3 is TGTGCCAGCCTCCCCGCGGAGCGGGAGAACAATGAGCAGTTCTTC.

There are a few counts of this clone. The chain is built from TRBV9 and TRBJ2-1; D might be TRBD2 (5 bases). V gave up 3 bases and J gave up 3 bases, with 13 bases separating them. Germline V gives CDR1 SGDLS, CDR2 YYNGEE. CDR3 length: 15 amino acids. The CDR3: CASSAETGYYNEQFF. CDR3 bases: TGTGCCAGCAGCGCCGAAACGGGATACTACAATGAGCAGTTCTTC.

This chain connects TRBV7-2 to TRBJ2-1; 11 bases align to TRBD2. Germline V gene lookup returns CDR1 SGHTA and CDR2 FQGNSA. The CDR3 runs to 17 residues. J gave up 7 bases and V 1 base, and 9 bases lay outside the gene matches. CDR3: CASSLVFLTSGGNEQFF. The CDR3 DNA reads TGTGCCAGCAGCTTAGTCTTCCTTACTAGCGGGGGAAATGAGCAGTTCTTC.

This clone was detected only once. The genes are TRBV7-8 and TRBJ2-3; 8 bases fit TRBD2. Trimming at V came to 2 bases and at J to 3 bases, leaving 7 bases not matched to a gene. The CDR3 has 16 amino acids. Germline CDR1 and CDR2: SGHVS and FQNEAQ. CDR3 sequence: CASSLMSGGPTDTQYF. DNA for the CDR3: TGTGCCAGCAGCTTAATGTCGGGGGGGCCTACAGATACGCAGTATTTT.

The V call is TRBV28, the J call TRBJ1-3, with D uncertain. CDR3 length equals 15 residues. V was clipped by 6 bases and J by 2 bases, with 14 bases between them. Germline V CDR1 and CDR2: MDHEN, SYDVKM. This chain's CDR3 is CASSFLSVPGNTIYF. CDR3 in DNA: TGTGCCAGCAGCTTTCTTTCGGTTCCTGGAAACACCATATATTTT.

The V gene is TRBV29-1, the J gene TRBJ2-1; D is undetermined. This CDR3 is built from 11 residues. Trimming removed 8 bases at V and 4 bases at J, with 9 bases between. Germline lookup yields CDR1 SQVTM and CDR2 ANQGSEA. The CDR3, as DNA: TGCAGCCTATTGTCGTACAATGAGCAGTTCTTC. This encodes CSLLSYNEQFF.

The chain couples TRBV2 to TRBJ2-5, with 7 nucleotides matching TRBD1. The end of the DNA is better explained by TRBJ2-7, so the J call may be wrong. The CDR3 has 16 amino acids. Germline V CDR1 and CDR2: SNHLY, FYNNEI. CDR3 sequence: CASISNRQGFAYEQYF. The CDR3, as DNA: TGTGCCAGCATCTCCAACAGACAGGGTTTCGCCTACGAGCAGTACTTC.

The chain is built from TRBV2 and TRBJ2-4; no definite D call. Germline V lookup: CDR1 SNHLY, CDR2 FYNNEI. V lost 1 base and J lost 6, with 13 bases in between. CDR3 length: 15 residues. For the CDR3, the DNA is TGTGCCAGCAGTGAAGGGGTCGGGTTGGGAAACATTCAGTACTTC. This translates into CASSEGVGLGNIQYF.

This clone was counted at least ten times. This chain connects TRBV6-4 to TRBJ1-2; tentatively, D is TRBD1 (6 bases). CDR3 length: 13 amino acids. Trimming shortened V by 6 bases and J by 4 bases, and 12 bases separated the two germline ends. From germline, CDR1 is MRHNA and CDR2 SNTAGT. CDR3 region: CASRVPGVYGYTF. In nucleotides, the CDR3 is TGTGCCAGCAGGGTACCAGGGGTCTATGGCTACACCTTC.

This sequence joins TRBV5-6 and TRBJ2-5, with 7 bases fitting TRBD2. The germline gives CDR1 SGHDT, CDR2 YYEEEE. The CDR3 spans 14 residues. V lost 4 bases and J lost 7; bases outside the gene matches: 10. CDR3 loop: CASSLGLVVLTQYF. Here the CDR3 DNA reads TGTGCCAGCAGCCTAGGACTAGTTGTTTTGACCCAGTACTTC.

V gene TRBV5-5 combines with J gene TRBJ2-7; 9 bases are shared with TRBD2. Germline V gene sequence: CDR1 SGHKS, CDR2 YYEKEE (reference sequence). The CDR3 runs 14 residues. With V trimmed by 0 bases and J by 4 bases, 2 bases remained unmatched. Here the CDR3 DNA reads TGTGCCAGCAGCTTGGTTAGCGGGGGTTACGAGCAGTACTTC. Its protein is CASSLVSGGYEQYF.

This clone was detected once. The rearrangement joins TRBV6-4 to TRBJ2-2, with D possibly being TRBD2 (6 bases). The CDR3 loop spans 15 amino acids. The V gene's germline CDR1 is MRHNA and CDR2 SNTAGT. Trimming cost V 3 bases and J 1 base, with 9 bases left between them. The CDR3 sequence: CASSDEAGNTGELFF. The CDR3 nucleotides are TGTGCCAGCAGTGATGAAGCGGGGAACACCGGGGAGCTGTTTTTT.

About this clone itself: Mismatch with germline at one junction end may stem from a read error. Within the sample, other DNA sequences also encode this same CDR3. The chain has TRBV19 and TRBJ1-6; 7 nucleotides agree with TRBD1. CDR3 length: 15 amino acids. Germline V gene sequence: CDR1 LNHDA, CDR2 SQIVND (reference sequence). In DNA form, the CDR3 reads TGTGCCAGTAGCCCCGTACAGGGGATGGATTCCCCCCTCCACTTT. Its protein is CASSPVQGMDSPLHF.

The chain uses TRBV28 and TRBJ2-5; TRBD1 is a possible D gene (6 bases). CDR3 length equals 14 residues. From germline, CDR1 is MDHEN and CDR2 SYDVKM. V was shortened by 5 bases and J by 0 bases, with 10 bases between the two germline ends. Written as DNA, the CDR3 is TGTGCCAGCAGTGAGACAGGCTACCAAGAGACCCAGTACTTC. Translated, it gives CASSETGYQETQYF.

This chain connects TRBV4-1 to TRBJ2-7; 9 bases match TRBD1. The germline gives CDR1 MGHRA, CDR2 YSYEKL. Trimming took 5 bases from V and 2 from J; bases not matched to a gene: 7. This CDR3 region has 15 residues. CDR3 sequence (DNA): TGCGCCAGCAGCTTGCGACAGGGGGACACCTACGAGCAGTACTTC. Protein sequence: CASSLRQGDTYEQYF.